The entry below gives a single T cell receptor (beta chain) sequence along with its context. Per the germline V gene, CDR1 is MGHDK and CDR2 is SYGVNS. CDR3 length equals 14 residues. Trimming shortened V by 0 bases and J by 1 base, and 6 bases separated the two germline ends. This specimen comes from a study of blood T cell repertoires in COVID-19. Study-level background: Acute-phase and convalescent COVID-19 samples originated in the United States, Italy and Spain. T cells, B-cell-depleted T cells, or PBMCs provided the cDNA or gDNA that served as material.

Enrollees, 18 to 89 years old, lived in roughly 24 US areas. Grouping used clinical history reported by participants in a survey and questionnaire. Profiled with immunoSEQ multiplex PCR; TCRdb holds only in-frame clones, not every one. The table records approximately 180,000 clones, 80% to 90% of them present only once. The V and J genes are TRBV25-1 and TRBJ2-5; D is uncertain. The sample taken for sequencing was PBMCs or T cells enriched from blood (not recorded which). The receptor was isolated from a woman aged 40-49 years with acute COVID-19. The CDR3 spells CASSEYNSQETQYF. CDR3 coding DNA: TGTGCCAGCAGTGAATATAACAGCCAAGAGACCCAGTACTTC.